This T cell receptor beta chain was profiled in a study of T cell changes during pregnancy in multiple sclerosis. This clone was seen more than once but under ten times. This table comes from immunoSEQ multiplex PCR, and its TCRdb copy is limited to in-frame clones, with some not included. The table shows 78,000 or so clones, with about 90% occurring only once. Trimming took off 7 bases at V and 9 bases at J, with 15 bases between the two ends. Per the germline V gene, CDR1 is SGHNT and CDR2 is YENEEA. The CDR3 consists of 12 residues. The TCR was taken from a female donor with multiple sclerosis, enrolled in a pregnancy study. This chain connects TRBV11-3 to TRBJ1-1, with TRBD1 as a possible D gene (5 bases). Here the sequenced sample was CD4+ T cells from peripheral blood mononuclear cells, taken before pregnancy. CDR3 protein: CASNPGGGKAFF. The DNA of the CDR3 is TGTGCCAGCAACCCGGGGGGGGGAAAAGCTTTCTTT.